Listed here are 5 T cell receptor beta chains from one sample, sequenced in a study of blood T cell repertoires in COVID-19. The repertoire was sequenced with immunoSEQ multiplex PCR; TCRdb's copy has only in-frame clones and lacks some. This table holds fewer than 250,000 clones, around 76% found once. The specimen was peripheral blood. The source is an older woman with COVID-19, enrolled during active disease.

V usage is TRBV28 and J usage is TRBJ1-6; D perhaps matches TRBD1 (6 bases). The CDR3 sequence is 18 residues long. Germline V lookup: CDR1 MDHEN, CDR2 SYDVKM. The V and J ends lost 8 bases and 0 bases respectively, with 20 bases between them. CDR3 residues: CASGTGSRRSSYNSPLHF. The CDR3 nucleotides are TGTGCCAGCGGAACAGGGAGCCGTCGGAGCTCCTATAATTCACCCCTCCACTTT.

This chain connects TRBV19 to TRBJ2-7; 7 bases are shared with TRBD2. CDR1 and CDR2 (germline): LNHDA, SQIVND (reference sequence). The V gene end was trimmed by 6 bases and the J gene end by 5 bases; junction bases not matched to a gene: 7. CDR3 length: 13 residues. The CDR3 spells CASSWGGMDEQYF. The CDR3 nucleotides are TGTGCCAGTAGCTGGGGGGGGATGGACGAGCAGTACTTC.

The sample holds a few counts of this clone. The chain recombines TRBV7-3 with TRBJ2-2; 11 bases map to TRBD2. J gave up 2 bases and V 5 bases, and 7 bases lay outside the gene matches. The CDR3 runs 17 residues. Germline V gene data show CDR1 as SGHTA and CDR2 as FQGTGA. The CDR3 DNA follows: TGTGCCAGCAGCGCGACGGGACTAGCGGCCAACACCGGGGAGCTGTTTTTT. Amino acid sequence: CASSATGLAANTGELFF.

CDR3 region: CASSGDRGADTQYF. The CDR3, as DNA: TGTGCCAGCAGCGGGGACAGGGGAGCGGATACGCAGTATTTT. This chain connects TRBV9 to TRBJ2-3, with 10 bases identical to TRBD1. The CDR3 has 14 amino acids. The trim removed 3 bases at V and 6 bases at J, leaving 4 bases unmatched. Looked up from germline, CDR1 is SGDLS and CDR2 is YYNGEE.

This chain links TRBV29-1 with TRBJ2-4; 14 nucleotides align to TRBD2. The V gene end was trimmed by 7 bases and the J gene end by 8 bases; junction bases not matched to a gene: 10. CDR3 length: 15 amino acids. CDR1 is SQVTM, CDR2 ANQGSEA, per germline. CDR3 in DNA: TGCAGCGCTGGGACTAGCGGGAGTGGGGGAGACATTCAGTACTTC. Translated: CSAGTSGSGGDIQYF.